This T cell receptor beta chain emerged from a study of graft-versus-host responses after intestinal transplantation. Across the whole study: Every transplant recipient was induced with anti-thymocyte globulin, then maintained on tacrolimus and steroids for about 3 years.

Sequenced by immunoSEQ multiplex PCR; TCRdb stores in-frame clones only, minus some. Here the sample spans 90,000 to 150,000 clones, approximately 92% being singletons. On this clone: Its antigen is undetermined.

The CDR3 extends over 14 amino acids. J was trimmed by 4 bases and V by 6 bases; bases with no gene match: 7. Germline CDR1 and CDR2: MNHEY and SMNVEV (reference sequence). J is TRBJ1-1 and V is TRBV27; TRBD1 agrees at 8 bases. This receptor was taken from a human donor who received an intestinal transplant. The starting material was unstimulated CD4+ T cells sorted from spleen or lymph node cells, obtained before intestinal transplant. The CDR3 DNA reads as TGTGCCAGCAGACATCCAACAGGGGGCACTGAAGCTTTCTTT. Protein sequence: CASRHPTGGTEAFF.